The clone carrying this T cell receptor (beta chain) was counted only a few times. What it binds is not known. This sample stems from a study of identifying expanded T cells in peripheral blood. Overall study results and limits: Variance in clone template counts between approximately 2-week samples significantly increased with total template count across all healthy donors.

With V trimmed by 4 bases and J by 7 bases, 9 bases remained unmatched. Germline-derived CDR1 and CDR2 are SGDLS and YYNGEE. The CDR3 has 14 residues. During the collection period, no donor immune events like infections were recorded. The protocol was immunoSEQ multiplex PCR, while the TCRdb copy is restricted to in-frame clones and leaves out a portion. The table includes more than 85,000 clones, about 88% detected once. This sequence originates from a person aged 18 to 70 in good health. This chain connects TRBV9 to TRBJ2-5, with 8 bases identical to TRBD2. Sequenced sample: blood. CDR3 DNA: TGTGCCAGCAGCTACCCGGGACTAGGAGGGACCCAGTACTTC. This encodes CASSYPGLGGTQYF. The complete variable domain, with remaining parts taken from reference TRBV9 and TRBJ2-5, reads DSGVTQTPKHLITATGQRVTLRCSPRSGDLSVYWYQQSLDQGLQFLIQYYNGEERAKGNILERFSAQQFPDLHSELNLSSLELGDSALYFCASSYPGLGGTQYFGPGTRLLVL.